A selection of T cell receptor beta chains follows, all from one sample in a study of blood T cell repertoires in COVID-19. This table comes from immunoSEQ multiplex PCR, and its TCRdb copy is limited to in-frame clones, with some not included. The data show 85,000 to 95,000 clones, with 70% to 90% seen just once and 0.47% held by the top ten. Sequences were obtained from peripheral blood. The receptor source for this set is a man between 60 and 75 years old with acute or convalescent COVID-19. Each CDR3 is given with its conserved first and last residue. Fields, in order: D gene, clone size, V gene, J gene, CDR3 protein, CDR3 DNA. A D gene is named only where the DNA matches it firmly. Clone size is given for some rows only: seen once, a few or many times, or a class if the clone is expanded.

>TRBD1|.|TRBV9|TRBJ1-6
CASSVDPGTGPFNSPLHF
TGTGCCAGCAGCGTAGATCCCGGGACAGGCCCGTTTAATTCACCCCTCCACTTT
>TRBD1|.|TRBV5-4|TRBJ2-1
CASSQTGGHEQFF
TGTGCCAGCAGCCAGACAGGGGGTCATGAGCAGTTCTTC
>TRBD1|.|TRBV19|TRBJ2-3
CASSGRTGGTDTQYF
TGTGCCAGTAGTGGAAGGACAGGGGGCACAGATACGCAGTATTTT
>.|.|TRBV5-1|TRBJ2-4
CASSLDSPGTKNIQYF
TGCGCCAGCAGCTTGGACTCGCCGGGGACCAAAAACATTCAGTACTTC
>TRBD1|.|TRBV29-1|TRBJ1-2
CSVEPETGGVLYGYTF
TGCAGCGTTGAACCTGAGACAGGGGGCGTACTTTATGGCTACACCTTC
>.|.|TRBV5-4|TRBJ2-5
CASSPRFSETQYF
TGTGCCAGCAGCCCGAGGTTTTCGGAGACCCAGTACTTC
>TRBD2|.|TRBV5-5|TRBJ2-3
CASSYEREGPSTDTQYF
TGTGCCAGCAGCTACGAGCGGGAGGGCCCCAGCACAGATACGCAGTATTTT
>TRBD1|.|TRBV5-1|TRBJ2-5
CASSSGQGQETQYF
TGCGCCAGCAGCTCAGGACAGGGGCAAGAGACCCAGTACTTC
>TRBD2|.|TRBV5-1|TRBJ2-3
CASSLGLASLDTQYF
TGCGCCAGCAGCTTGGGACTAGCGTCCCTAGATACGCAGTATTTT
>.|.|TRBV7-8|TRBJ1-1
CASSPYLNTEAFF
TGTGCCAGCAGTCCGTACCTAAACACTGAAGCTTTCTTT
>.|.|TRBV3-1/TRBV3-2|TRBJ2-5
CASSQTSGQETQYF
TGTGCCAGCAGCCAAACCTCCGGGCAAGAGACCCAGTACTTC
>TRBD1|.|TRBV18|TRBJ2-4
CASSRDRGLAKNIQYF
TGTGCCAGCTCAAGGGACAGGGGCCTAGCCAAAAACATTCAGTACTTC
>TRBD2|.|TRBV5-1|TRBJ2-5
CASSSTSGGHQETQYF
TGCGCCAGCAGCTCCACTAGCGGGGGGCACCAAGAGACCCAGTACTTC
>TRBD2|few|TRBV4-2|TRBJ2-3
CASSEKAGVGTDTQYF
TGTGCCAGCAGCGAAAAAGCGGGAGTCGGCACAGATACGCAGTATTTT
>TRBD1|.|TRBV10-3|TRBJ2-6
CAISESMTGGSGANVLTF
TGTGCCATCAGTGAGTCAATGACAGGGGGCTCTGGGGCCAACGTCCTGACTTTC
>.|.|TRBV5-4|TRBJ1-1
CASSVLGGSDTEAFF
TGTGCCAGCAGCGTCCTCGGGGGGTCCGACACTGAAGCTTTCTTT
>.|few|TRBV5-1|TRBJ1-6
CASSLEQGLGGSPLHF
TGCGCCAGCAGCTTGGAGCAGGGGTTAGGTGGATCACCCCTCCACTTT
>.|.|TRBV27|TRBJ1-2
CASSPAGERTYGYTF
TGTGCCAGCAGTCCAGCAGGGGAGCGGACCTATGGCTACACCTTC
>TRBD1|.|TRBV6-5|TRBJ2-7
CASNNPGQGFYEQYF
TGTGCCAGCAACAACCCCGGACAGGGGTTCTACGAGCAGTACTTC
>.|.|TRBV19|TRBJ1-1
CASSTPLWGENTEAFF
TGTGCCAGTAGTACCCCCCTTTGGGGCGAGAACACTGAAGCTTTCTTT
>TRBD1|.|TRBV30|TRBJ2-5
CALTGGWETQYF
TGTGCCTTAACAGGGGGCTGGGAGACCCAGTACTTC
>.|.|TRBV2|TRBJ2-7
CASSDVGSSYEQYF
TGTGCCAGCAGTGACGTGGGCAGCTCCTACGAGCAGTACTTC
>.|.|TRBV5-8|TRBJ2-1
CASSPRGLEQFF
TGTGCCAGCAGCCCGCGGGGCCTTGAGCAGTTCTTC
>TRBD1|.|TRBV29-1|TRBJ1-4
CSVGQGGNEKLFF
TGCAGCGTGGGACAGGGAGGAAATGAAAAACTGTTTTTT
>TRBD1|.|TRBV9|TRBJ2-1
CASSVDRGTEQFF
TGTGCCAGCAGCGTCGACAGGGGAACTGAGCAGTTCTTC
>.|once|TRBV6-5|TRBJ2-2
CASSYSNGVGTGELFF
TGTGCCAGCAGTTACTCGAACGGGGTAGGAACCGGGGAGCTGTTTTTT
>.|.|TRBV7-9|TRBJ1-2
CASSFVSGNYDIYGYTF
TGTGCCAGCAGCTTCGTTTCAGGGAACTATGATATCTATGGCTACACCTTC
>TRBD2|.|TRBV6-6|TRBJ2-7
CASSYLPGLASEQYF
TGCGCCAGCAGTTACCTCCCGGGACTAGCAAGCGAGCAGTACTTC